These 3 T cell receptor beta chains were sequenced from one sample in a study of T cells expressing NK-cell markers. Using the 5' RACE reads, TCRdb records one entry per CDR3 protein without DNA. The ten top clones account for 0.3% to 0.45%, within a sample of 200,000 to 300,000 distinct CDR3 sequences. Sequencing used blood T cells: a sorted CD56 or NKG2C T cell subset, CD4+ or CD8+ T cells, or bulk PBMC T cells (not recorded which). The receptors here all came from a man between 18 and 35 years old in good health.

CDR3 sequence reads: CSAFSGTGVDTQYF. V is TRBV29-1 and J is TRBJ2-3; TCRdb calls TRBD1, which cannot be checked without DNA. CDR3 length: 14 residues. Germline V gene sequence: CDR1 SQVTM, CDR2 ANQGSEA.

The J gene is TRBJ1-3, the V gene TRBV5-1. The CDR3 consists of 15 residues. Per germline, CDR1 SGHRS and CDR2 YFSETQ. CDR3 region: CASSWDPEGGNTIYF.

The chain is built from TRBV18 and TRBJ2-6; TCRdb returns TRBD2, unconfirmable since there is no DNA. The CDR3 has 20 residues. CDR1 KGHSH and CDR2 LQKENI come from the germline V gene. CDR3 sequence: CASSPPGRGSGQSGANVLTF. Supplemented by reference TRBV18 and TRBJ2-6, the full variable domain reads NAGVMQNPRHLVRRRGQEARLRCSPMKGHSHVYWYRQLPEEGLKFMVYLQKENIIDESGMPKERFSAEFPKEGPSILRIQQVVRGDSAAYFCASSPPGRGSGQSGANVLTFGAGSRLTVL.